This T cell receptor beta chain comes out of a study of beta chain features in type 1 diabetes. Expressed TCRB transcripts got sequenced, as all isolated RNA was reverse transcribed. Clones were read by immunoSEQ multiplex PCR, and TCRdb kept only the in-frame ones, dropping some. The table records about 230,000 clones, 7.5% to 10% of them present only once. V dropped 0 bases and J dropped 0; count of bases not matched to a gene: 6. The germline V gene encodes CDR1 SGHRS and CDR2 YFSETQ. The CDR3 covers 18 residues. Cells sorted by CD45RO/CCR7/CD25/CD127/CD95/CD27 comprised CD4+ naive, central memory, regulatory and stem cell-like memory cells. This clone has only a few counts. Its target is not known. Findings and limits, study-wide: Within each of all four CD4+ subsets, Type 1 diabetes patients had TCRB CDR3s that were moderately but significantly shorter.

This TCR was recovered from a young woman in good health. V and J are TRBV5-1 and TRBJ2-5; 12 bases fit TRBD2. Sequenced input: naive CD4+ T cells from blood. CDR3 DNA: TGCGCCAGCAGCTTGGCCCCGGGACTAGCGGGTTACCAAGAGACCCAGTACTTC. Translation gives CASSLAPGLAGYQETQYF.